This TCR beta chain was sequenced in a study of shared clonotypes between healthy human individuals. Findings and caveats of the study: Among non-shared clonotypes, generation probabilities were lower than among those shared by all four donors.

Germline values: CDR1 SGDLS, CDR2 YYNGEE. The CDR3 spans 14 residues. The V segment lost 5 bases and the J segment 5 bases; nucleotides outside the gene matches: 4. As concerns this clone: The antigen remains unidentified.

Profiled with immunoSEQ multiplex PCR; TCRdb holds only in-frame clones, not every one. The table includes a few million clones, 93% detected once. The chain uses TRBV9 and TRBJ2-2, with TRBD1 matching over 9 bases. Sequenced material: naive CD4+ T cells from PBMCs. The subset is: CD45RA+ positively selected. This clonotype was obtained from a man younger than 35 in good health. Some clones in this sample may be carry-over from other donors' samples. The CDR3 loop is CASRGTGLTGELFF. CDR3 DNA sequence: TGTGCCAGCAGGGGGACAGGGTTAACCGGGGAGCTGTTTTTT.